Listed below are T cell receptor beta chains from one sample, sequenced in a study of beta chain features in type 1 diabetes. The method was immunoSEQ multiplex PCR; TCRdb's version includes in-frame clones alone and lacks a portion of them. This sample yields hundreds of thousands of clones, of which around 15% are seen a single time; around 7% belongs to the top ten. Material for sequencing was central memory CD4+ T cells from blood. Source of these receptors: a man aged 25-40 years in good health. Both conserved end residues are part of each CDR3. The D gene is left open where the match is weak. Rows give clone size only sometimes, using once, few, many, or a class for an expanded clone.

J gene,V gene,D gene,clone size,CDR3 protein,CDR3 DNA
TRBJ1-1,TRBV4-2,NA,NA,CASSQVSSVGGNTEAFF,TGTGCCAGCAGCCAAGTCAGCAGCGTAGGGGGGAACACTGAAGCTTTCTTT
TRBJ1-1,TRBV5-5,TRBD1,NA,CASSLRGQGIGDTEAFF,TGTGCCAGCAGCTTGAGGGGACAGGGGATTGGGGACACTGAAGCTTTCTTT
TRBJ2-6,TRBV5-1,NA,few,CASSLGSGANVLTF,TGCGCCAGCAGCTTGGGGTCTGGGGCCAACGTCCTGACTTTC
TRBJ1-1,TRBV11-3,NA,NA,CASSLGGNTEAFF,TGTGCCAGCAGCTTAGGCGGGAACACTGAAGCTTTCTTT
TRBJ2-6,TRBV15,TRBD1,NA,CATSRQHTGVSGANVLTF,TGTGCCACCAGCAGGCAGCACACAGGGGTGTCTGGGGCCAACGTCCTGACTTTC
TRBJ2-2,TRBV7-2,NA,few,CASSPMGPHTGELFF,TGTGCCAGCAGCCCCATGGGACCGCACACCGGGGAGCTGTTTTTT
TRBJ1-2,TRBV4-2,NA,many,CASSQGAGRDGYTF,TGTGCCAGCAGCCAAGGCGCAGGGAGGGATGGCTACACCTTC
TRBJ2-4,TRBV30,NA,few,CAWSAGSDIQYF,TGTGCCTGGAGTGCTGGATCGGACATTCAGTACTTC
TRBJ1-5,TRBV2,NA,few,CASSEIDPQPQHF,TGTGCCAGCAGTGAAATTGACCCTCAGCCCCAGCATTTT
TRBJ1-5,TRBV9,NA,NA,CASSRGGGDQPQHF,TGTGCCAGCAGCCGTGGGGGGGGCGATCAGCCCCAGCATTTT
TRBJ2-7,TRBV18,NA,NA,CASSRYRVSGPYEQYF,TGTGCCAGCTCCAGATACAGGGTTAGCGGGCCCTACGAGCAGTACTTC
TRBJ1-6,TRBV7-2,NA,few,CASSLVGDSPLHF,TGTGCCAGCAGCTTAGTTGGAGATTCACCCCTCCACTTT
TRBJ1-5,TRBV2,NA,few,CASSEIGRDQPQHF,TGTGCCAGCAGTGAGATAGGGAGAGATCAGCCCCAGCATTTT
TRBJ2-4,TRBV4-3,NA,NA,CASSQVAGAKNIQYF,TGCGCCAGCAGCCAAGTCGCGGGAGCCAAAAACATTCAGTACTTC